This entry concerns a single T cell receptor beta chain. Germline V CDR1 and CDR2: MGHRA, YSYEKL. The V end was cut by 0 bases, the J end by 0 bases, with 19 bases between. The CDR3 is made up of 19 amino acids. The sample comes from a study of T cells in Graves' hyperthyroidism and ophthalmopathy. Using RNA transcripts as the source, TCR beta CDR3 regions were amplified. First-round RT-PCR targeting the TCR CDR3 was performed with the HTBI primer set. TCRdb redid the calling of the multiplex PCR reads with MiXCR, one entry per CDR3 protein. The table shows fewer than 750,000 distinct CDR3 sequences, with roughly 14% occurring only once.

The rearrangement links TRBV4-1 to TRBJ2-3; the D is unclear. Sample: blood. The TCR was taken from a middle-aged woman with Graves' ophthalmopathy. The CDR3 region has the DNA TGCGCCAGCAGCCAAGATCGGGCCCTTAGTGGATTCAGCACAGATACGCAGTATTTT. It is translated as CASSQDRALSGFSTDTQYF.